Presented here are 11 T cell receptor beta chains from one specimen sequenced in a study of T cells after yellow fever vaccination. TCRdb re-derived calls from the 5' RACE reads in MiXCR, one entry per CDR3 protein. The sample holds some 150,000 distinct CDR3 sequences, roughly a tenth seen once. The specimen was CD8+ T cells sorted from PBMCs, collected 45 days after the yellow fever booster vaccination. The receptors were sampled from a man between 18 and 35 years old who received the YFV17D yellow fever vaccine.

The chain links TRBV4-3 to TRBJ2-6; D tentatively fits TRBD1 or TRBD2 (5 bases each). Trimming took off 0 bases at V and 2 bases at J, with 11 bases between the two ends. This CDR3 has 17 residues. Germline V gene data show CDR1 as LGHNA and CDR2 as YSLEER. CDR3 region: CASSQDRGAPGANVLTF. As DNA, the CDR3 is TGCGCCAGCAGCCAAGATCGAGGGGCACCTGGGGCCAACGTCCTGACTTTC.

The chain recombines TRBV27 with TRBJ2-2; tentative D call: TRBD2 (5 bases). CDR3 length: 15 amino acids. Trimming shortened V by 5 bases and J by 4 bases, and 14 bases separated the two germline ends. Looked up from germline, CDR1 is MNHEY and CDR2 is SMNVEV (reference sequence). The CDR3 loop is CASSPGWSFTGELFF. DNA of the CDR3: TGTGCCAGCAGTCCGGGGTGGTCGTTCACCGGGGAGCTGTTTTTT.

The chain is built from TRBV11-2 and TRBJ2-7; D is uncertain. This CDR3 contains 12 residues. V was cut by 4 bases and J by 6 bases, with 10 bases left in between. Germline-derived CDR1 and CDR2 are SGHAT and FQNNGV. The DNA of the CDR3 is TGTGCCAGCAGCTGGCGGTGGTCCGAGCAGTACTTC. Protein sequence: CASSWRWSEQYF. Based on the CDR3 plus reference TRBV11-2 and TRBJ2-7, the full variable domain is EAGVAQSPRYKIIEKRQSVAFWCNPISGHATLYWYQQILGQGPKLLIQFQNNGVVDDSQLPKDRFSAERLKGVDSTLKIQPAKLEDSAVYLCASSWRWSEQYFGPGTRLTVT.

This clonotype was seen more than once but under ten times. The chain combines TRBV2 with TRBJ2-2; D is undetermined. Trimming removed 2 bases from V and 2 bases from J, with 9 bases in between. The CDR3 is 15 amino acids. CDR1 is SNHLY and CDR2 is FYNNEI in the germline V gene. CDR3 protein: CASSELGYNTGELFF. For the CDR3, the DNA is TGTGCCAGCAGTGAACTCGGGTACAACACCGGGGAGCTGTTTTTT.

In its sample, this clonotype was seen many times. V is TRBV20-1 and J is TRBJ2-7; perhaps D is TRBD1 or TRBD2 (6 bases each). The V end was cut by 4 bases, the J end by 1 base, with 14 bases between. Germline V gene sequence: CDR1 DFQATT, CDR2 SNEGSKA (reference sequence). The CDR3 sequence is 14 residues long. CDR3 in amino acids: CSAISRGVSYEQYF. CDR3 DNA sequence: TGCAGTGCTATCTCAAGGGGGGTTTCCTACGAGCAGTACTTC.

This clonotype was observed a handful of times. V usage is TRBV20-1 and J usage is TRBJ2-5; D may be TRBD1 (6 bases). CDR3 length: 13 residues. The germline V and J ends were trimmed by 7 bases and 3 bases, with 15 bases remaining between them. Germline CDR1 and CDR2: DFQATT and SNEGSKA (reference sequence). CDR3: CSGKGDTKETQYF. Here the CDR3 DNA reads TGCAGTGGGAAGGGGGACACAAAAGAGACCCAGTACTTC.

Concerning this clonotype itself: The DNA is omitted, as the CDR3 cannot be located on it reliably, and the CDR3 follows TCRdb's listing. The chain links TRBV9 to TRBJ2-2; the D call of TRBD1 is as the table states it, not checked on the DNA. Germline-derived CDR1 and CDR2 are SGDLS and YYNGEE. The CDR3 length is 15 residues, termini included. The CDR3 protein is CARAPYGGEPGSCFF.

The V call is TRBV7-6, the J call TRBJ2-1; 15 bases agree with TRBD2. V trimming: 3 bases; J trimming: 8 bases; junction bases outside the gene matches: 11. The CDR3 totals 18 residues. Germline V gene lookup returns CDR1 SGHVS and CDR2 FNYEAQ. CDR3 nucleotides: TGTGCCAGCAGCTTGGGACTAGCGGGGGGAAATCGGAACGATGAGCAGTTCTTC. Protein sequence: CASSLGLAGGNRNDEQFF.

V and J are TRBV15 and TRBJ2-1, with 8 bases aligning to TRBD2. Trimming cost V 6 bases and J 9 bases; bases outside gene matches: 7. The CDR3 is made up of 13 amino acids. Germline CDR1 LNHNV, CDR2 YYDKDF (reference sequence). CDR3 bases: TGTGCCACCAGTTCGACTAGCGCTGGTGAGCAGTTCTTC. Translation: CATSSTSAGEQFF. Together with reference TRBV15 and TRBJ2-1, the CDR3 gives the full variable domain: DAMVIQNPRYQVTQFGKPVTLSCSQTLNHNVMYWYQQKSSQAPKLLFHYYDKDFNNEADTPDNFQSRRPNTSFCFLDIRSPGLGDTAMYLCATSSTSAGEQFFGPGTRLTVL.

There are many counts of this clonotype. This chain uses TRBV4-1 with TRBJ2-7; D possibly corresponds to TRBD2 (6 bases). Trimming took 0 bases from V and 3 from J, leaving 12 bases between them. From germline, CDR1 is MGHRA and CDR2 YSYEKL. This CDR3 has 15 residues. In DNA form, the CDR3 reads TGCGCCAGCAGCCAAGAAGCTAGCGCGTACTACGAGCAGTACTTC. Its translation is CASSQEASAYYEQYF.

This clonotype was seen ten or more times. The chain recombines TRBV11-2 with TRBJ1-2; 9 bases agree with TRBD1. There are 18 residues in the CDR3. V dropped 5 bases and J dropped 7; count of bases not matched to a gene: 20. The germline V gene has CDR1 SGHAT and CDR2 FQNNGV. The CDR3 reads CASSRIAGTGSLRGGYTF. CDR3 nucleotide sequence: TGTGCCAGCAGCCGTATAGCCGGGACAGGGTCCCTGAGGGGTGGCTACACCTTC. The whole variable domain, remainder taken from reference TRBV11-2 and TRBJ1-2, is EAGVAQSPRYKIIEKRQSVAFWCNPISGHATLYWYQQILGQGPKLLIQFQNNGVVDDSQLPKDRFSAERLKGVDSTLKIQPAKLEDSAVYLCASSRIAGTGSLRGGYTFGSGTRLTVV.